This T cell receptor beta chain was captured in a study of shared clonotypes between healthy human individuals. Study outcomes and limitations: Against clonotypes common to all four donors, non-shared ones had lower generation probabilities.

Sorted subsets were amplified in replicate PCRs using 200 ng DNA, around 30,000 T cell genomes. Using immunoSEQ multiplex PCR, the repertoire was profiled, and TCRdb retains in-frame clones only, with some absent. Altogether millions of clones are present, about 95% being singletons, with the ten largest covering 0.9% to 1.4%. In germline, CDR1 is LGHNA, CDR2 YSLEER. The CDR3 runs 18 residues. Trimming took 0 bases from V and 4 from J, leaving 22 bases between them. On this clone itself: Its cognate antigen is unknown.

Naive CD8 isolation took CD45RO-negative cells positively selected for CCR7 and excluded terminally differentiated effector memory CD45RA+ cells. This chain links TRBV4-3 with TRBJ2-7, with D possibly being TRBD1 or TRBD2 (7 bases each). This receptor was taken from a man between 18 and 29 years old in good health. Sequencing input: naive CD8+ T cells sorted from blood. The CDR3 protein is CASSQDKGEGARGYEQYF. The CDR3 bases are TGCGCCAGCAGCCAAGATAAAGGGGAGGGGGCGCGCGGTTACGAGCAGTACTTC.